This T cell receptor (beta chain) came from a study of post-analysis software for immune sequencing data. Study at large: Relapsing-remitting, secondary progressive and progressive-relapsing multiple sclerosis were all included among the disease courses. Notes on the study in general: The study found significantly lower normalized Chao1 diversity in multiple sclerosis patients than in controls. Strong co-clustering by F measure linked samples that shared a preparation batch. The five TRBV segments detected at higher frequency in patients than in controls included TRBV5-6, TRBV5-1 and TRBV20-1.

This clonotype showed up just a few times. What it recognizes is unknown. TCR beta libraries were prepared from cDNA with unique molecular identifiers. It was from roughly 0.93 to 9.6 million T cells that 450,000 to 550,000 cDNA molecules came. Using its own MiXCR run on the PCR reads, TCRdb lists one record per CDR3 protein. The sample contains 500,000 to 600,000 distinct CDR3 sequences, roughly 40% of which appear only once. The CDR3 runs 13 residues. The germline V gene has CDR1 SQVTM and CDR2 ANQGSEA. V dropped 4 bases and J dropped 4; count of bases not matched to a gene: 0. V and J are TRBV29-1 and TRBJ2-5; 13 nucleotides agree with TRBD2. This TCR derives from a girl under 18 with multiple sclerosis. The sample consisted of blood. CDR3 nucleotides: TGCAGCGTTGGGACTAGCGGGAGAGAGACCCAGTACTTC. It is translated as CSVGTSGRETQYF.